These 22 T cell receptor beta chains share one sample of origin, sequenced in a study of shared clonotypes between healthy human individuals. The method was immunoSEQ multiplex PCR; TCRdb's version includes in-frame clones alone and lacks a portion of them. The data show hundreds of thousands of clones, about 96% seen once. Sequencing used naive CD4+ T cells sorted from blood. Subset specified: CD45RA+ positively selected. These TCRs come from a woman aged 30 to 39 in good health.

The chain joins TRBV7-2 to TRBJ2-1, with a weak D call TRBD2 (5 bases). Trimming took 5 bases from V and 4 from J, leaving 15 bases between them. Germline lookup yields CDR1 SGHTA and CDR2 FQGNSA. The CDR3 loop spans 15 amino acids. For the CDR3, the DNA is TGTGCCAGCAGCCTTCATGAGGGATTGTACAATGAGCAGTTCTTC. Its translation is CASSLHEGLYNEQFF.

This chain uses TRBV5-1 with TRBJ1-5; no firm D call. CDR3 size: 12 residues. The ends were cut back, 7 bases at V and 0 bases at J, with 5 bases in the middle. Germline V lookup: CDR1 SGHRS, CDR2 YFSETQ. CDR3 sequence: CASPYSNQPQHF. The CDR3, as DNA: TGCGCCAGCCCTTATAGCAATCAGCCCCAGCATTTT. Supplemented by reference TRBV5-1 and TRBJ1-5, the full variable domain reads KAGVTQTPRYLIKTRGQQVTLSCSPISGHRSVSWYQQTPGQGLQFLFEYFSETQRNKGNFPGRFSGRQFSNSRSEMNVSTLELGDSALYLCASPYSNQPQHFGDGTRLSIL.

This clone was seen only once. The genes are TRBV28 and TRBJ2-3, with 7 nucleotides matching TRBD1. The CDR3 extends over 17 amino acids. V dropped 5 bases and J dropped 1; count of bases not matched to a gene: 12. From germline, CDR1 is MDHEN and CDR2 SYDVKM. CDR3 residues: CASSNLPGQGGTDTQYF. CDR3 in DNA: TGTGCCAGCAGTAACCTCCCGGGTCAGGGGGGCACAGATACGCAGTATTTT. Together with reference TRBV28 and TRBJ2-3, the CDR3 gives the full variable domain: DVKVTQSSRYLVKRTGEKVFLECVQDMDHENMFWYRQDPGLGLRLIYFSYDVKMKEKGDIPEGYSVSREKKERFSLILESASTNQTSMYLCASSNLPGQGGTDTQYFGPGTRLTVL.

The chain links TRBV28 to TRBJ1-5; TRBD1 might be the D (5 bases). Trimming removed 7 bases from V and 0 bases from J, with 19 bases in between. In germline, CDR1 is MDHEN, CDR2 SYDVKM. The CDR3 consists of 17 residues. CDR3 region: CASTASGGRNSNQPQHF. The CDR3 nucleotides are TGTGCCAGCACCGCCAGTGGGGGGAGGAATAGCAATCAGCCCCAGCATTTT.

The chain has TRBV10-3 and TRBJ2-3; 12 bases are a match to TRBD2. Trimming took 6 bases from V and 5 from J; bases not matched to a gene: 9. From germline, CDR1 is ENHRY and CDR2 SYGVKD. The length of the CDR3 is 16 residues. This chain's CDR3 is CAISENLAGGLDTQYF. In DNA, the CDR3 is TGTGCCATCAGCGAGAATCTAGCGGGAGGGTTAGATACGCAGTATTTT.

The chain uses TRBV30 and TRBJ2-7; 8 nucleotides align to TRBD2. V lost 4 bases to trimming and J lost 1 base; unmatched junction nucleotides: 9. This CDR3 spans 15 amino acids. Germline CDR1 and CDR2: GTSNPN and SVGIG (reference sequence). This CDR3 is CAWNRAGTSSYEQYF. Here the CDR3 DNA reads TGTGCCTGGAACCGGGCGGGGACTAGTTCCTACGAGCAGTACTTC.

The chain uses TRBV27 and TRBJ2-7; 11 bases fit TRBD2. CDR1 is MNHEY and CDR2 is SMNVEV in the germline V gene (reference sequence). CDR3 size: 15 residues. The trim removed 3 bases at V and 5 bases at J, leaving 6 bases unmatched. The CDR3, as DNA: TGTGCCAGCAGTTTTAGCGGGAGGGCCGGACACGAGCAGTACTTC. It translates to CASSFSGRAGHEQYF.

This rearrangement joins TRBV19 to TRBJ2-6; unclear D gene. V lost 5 bases to trimming and J lost 4 bases, with 6 bases between them. There are 13 residues in the CDR3. Germline V gene lookup returns CDR1 LNHDA and CDR2 SQIVND (reference sequence). CDR3 DNA: TGTGCCAGTAGTCCCTCCGGGGCCAACGTCCTGACTTTC. The encoded protein is CASSPSGANVLTF.

V usage is TRBV7-2 and J usage is TRBJ1-4; weak D call: TRBD1 (5 bases). This CDR3 has 14 residues. V lost 4 bases, J lost 8 bases, and 14 bases lay in between. The V gene's germline CDR1 is SGHTA and CDR2 FQGNSA. CDR3: CASSSWGIREKLFF. The CDR3 DNA sequence: TGTGCCAGCAGCTCATGGGGGATTCGGGAAAAACTGTTTTTT.

The sample holds one count of this clone. This chain connects TRBV28 to TRBJ2-7, with 8 bases that match TRBD1. The germline CDR1 and CDR2 sequences are MDHEN and SYDVKM. The CDR3 contains 14 residues. The V and J ends lost 6 bases and 6 bases, in that order; junction bases with no gene match: 10. The chain's CDR3 is CASRTGERGLEQYF. Written as DNA, the CDR3 is TGTGCCAGCAGGACAGGGGAAAGGGGCCTCGAGCAGTACTTC.

This chain links TRBV28 with TRBJ2-2; the D gene is possibly TRBD2 (5 bases). Germline V CDR1 and CDR2: MDHEN, SYDVKM. There are 16 residues in the CDR3. The V end lost 3 bases, the J end lost 1 base, and 12 bases lay between the germline ends. CDR3 coding DNA: TGTGCCAGCAGTTTGCCGGAGGTACTGAACACCGGGGAGCTGTTTTTT. Amino acid sequence: CASSLPEVLNTGELFF.

The chain carries TRBV19 and TRBJ1-1; D unclear. The CDR3 has 14 amino acids. V gave up 0 bases and J gave up 4 bases, with 9 bases separating them. The germline V gene encodes CDR1 LNHDA and CDR2 SQIVND (reference sequence). The CDR3 is CASSIEARITEAFF. For the CDR3, the DNA is TGTGCCAGTAGTATAGAGGCACGGATCACTGAAGCTTTCTTT.

The chain carries TRBV5-1 and TRBJ1-1; tentatively, D is TRBD1 (5 bases). Trimming removed 6 bases at V and 2 bases at J, with 14 bases between. Germline CDR1 and CDR2: SGHRS and YFSETQ. The CDR3 covers 14 residues. In DNA form, the CDR3 reads TGCGCCAGCAAGGTTCAGGGTTCTAACACTGAAGCTTTCTTT. Residues: CASKVQGSNTEAFF.

V usage is TRBV29-1 and J usage is TRBJ1-1, with 7 bases matching TRBD1. This CDR3 has 14 residues. CDR1 and CDR2 from the germline V gene are SQVTM and ANQGSEA. Germline trimming cut 7 bases from V and 1 base from J; bases unmatched to any gene: 9. The CDR3 reads CSAKRGPSNTEAFF. The CDR3 nucleotides are TGCAGCGCCAAAAGGGGGCCCTCGAACACTGAAGCTTTCTTT. The whole variable domain, remainder taken from reference TRBV29-1 and TRBJ1-1, is SAVISQKPSRDICQRGTSLTIQCQVDSQVTMMFWYRQQPGQSLTLIATANQGSEATYESGFVIDKFPISRPNLTFSTLTVSNMSPEDSSIYLCSAKRGPSNTEAFFGQGTRLTVV.

The rearrangement joins TRBV7-6 to TRBJ1-3; no clear D. The CDR3 consists of 17 residues. Between the trimmed V and J ends, which lost 4 bases and 4 bases, there was a span of 20 bases. Germline CDR1 and CDR2: SGHVS and FNYEAQ. The CDR3 bases are TGTGCCAGCAGCTCCCGTTGGACCGCTGATTCCGGAAACACCATATATTTT. Encoded protein: CASSSRWTADSGNTIYF.

This rearrangement joins TRBV6-6 to TRBJ2-2; D gene unclear. Trimming removed 10 bases from V and 1 base from J, with 10 bases in between. Per germline, CDR1 MNHNY and CDR2 SVGAGI (reference sequence). This CDR3 has 13 amino acids. CDR3 in DNA: TGTGCCACCTTGGGTTGGAACACCGGGGAGCTGTTTTTT. Translation gives CATLGWNTGELFF.

The V call is TRBV5-1, the J call TRBJ1-5, with D unresolved. This CDR3 region has 13 residues. CDR1 and CDR2 from the germline V gene are SGHRS and YFSETQ. Trimming stripped 5 bases from V and 3 bases from J, with 9 bases between. The CDR3 region is CASSFHPNQPQHF. DNA of the CDR3: TGCGCCAGCAGTTTCCATCCCAATCAGCCCCAGCATTTT.

The rearrangement joins TRBV18 to TRBJ2-5, with 13 nucleotides matching TRBD2. The CDR3 runs 16 residues. The germline V gene encodes CDR1 KGHSH and CDR2 LQKENI. J was trimmed by 7 bases and V by 3 bases; bases with no gene match: 8. CDR3 sequence (DNA): TGTGCCAGCTCACCGGAAGGGACTAGCGGGAAGGGGACCCAGTACTTC. Encoded protein: CASSPEGTSGKGTQYF.

V and J are TRBV6-5 and TRBJ2-1; 9 bases line up with TRBD2. CDR3 length: 15 amino acids. CDR1 is MNHEY and CDR2 is SVGAGI in the germline V gene. The V segment lost 3 bases and the J segment 8 bases; nucleotides outside the gene matches: 8. CDR3 protein: CASSYWLAGSYEQFF. CDR3 nucleotide sequence: TGTGCCAGCAGTTATTGGCTAGCGGGAAGCTATGAGCAGTTCTTC.

This clone showed up just once. This chain links TRBV28 with TRBJ2-5; no definite D call. This CDR3 is built from 15 residues. CDR1 is MDHEN, CDR2 SYDVKM, per germline. Between the trimmed V and J ends, which lost 2 bases and 1 base, there was a span of 11 bases. The CDR3 loop reads CASSLISLGQETQYF. CDR3 bases: TGTGCCAGCAGTTTAATTTCGCTGGGCCAAGAGACCCAGTACTTC.

This clone has only one observation. The V and J genes are TRBV28 and TRBJ1-5; 7 positions match TRBD1. Germline V gene lookup returns CDR1 MDHEN and CDR2 SYDVKM. The CDR3 has 15 residues. The junction had 10 bases not matched to a gene; V was cut back by 4 bases and J by 7 bases. The CDR3 nucleotides are TGTGCCAGCAGTTCCCAAGACAGGGCGGGACAGCCCCAGCATTTT. It yields the protein CASSSQDRAGQPQHF.

The V call is TRBV5-1, the J call TRBJ2-1, with 8 bases fitting TRBD1. V was pared by 0 bases and J by 8 bases, with 10 bases of the junction left unmatched. CDR1 and CDR2 (germline): SGHRS, YFSETQ. The CDR3 loop spans 16 amino acids. The CDR3 nucleotides read TGCGCCAGCAGCTTGGCGGGCCAGGGGGCCATCGATGAGCAGTTCTTC. Translation: CASSLAGQGAIDEQFF.